Below are 5 T cell receptor beta chains sequenced from a single sample in a study of T cells after yellow fever vaccination. TCRdb re-analysed the 5' RACE reads in MiXCR, keeping a single row per CDR3 protein. In the table there are fewer than 400,000 distinct CDR3 sequences, roughly 10% of which are singletons. Sequencing was performed on CD4+ T cells sorted from PBMCs, taken 45 days after the yellow fever booster vaccination. The receptor source for this set is a man aged 18 to 30 who received the YFV17D yellow fever vaccine.

V is TRBV20-1 and J is TRBJ1-6; weak D call: TRBD1 (6 bases). The V gene's germline CDR1 is DFQATT and CDR2 SNEGSKA (reference sequence). The V and J ends lost 4 bases and 7 bases respectively, with 11 bases between them. This CDR3 region has 13 residues. The CDR3: CSATQGFNSPLHF. The DNA for the CDR3 is TGCAGTGCTACCCAGGGGTTCAATTCACCCCTCCACTTT.

This clonotype was recorded a few times. The chain is built from TRBV28 and TRBJ2-7, with 8 positions matching TRBD1. The trim removed 2 bases at V and 2 bases at J, leaving 2 bases unmatched. The CDR3 spans 14 residues. Germline V gene lookup returns CDR1 MDHEN and CDR2 SYDVKM. Written as DNA, the CDR3 is TGTGCCAGCAGTTTAGGGACAGGAGCCTACGAGCAGTACGTC. This translates into CASSLGTGAYEQYV.

This clonotype was detected many times. The chain combines TRBV5-1 with TRBJ2-2, with 9 positions matching TRBD1. This CDR3 is 15 amino acids long. J gave up 9 bases and V 2 bases, and 8 bases lay outside the gene matches. Germline lookup yields CDR1 SGHRS and CDR2 YFSETQ. CDR3 amino acids: CASSFGTGQPRELFF. The CDR3 DNA sequence: TGCGCCAGCAGCTTCGGGACAGGGCAACCCCGGGAGCTGTTTTTT.

This clonotype was detected a few times. The chain uses TRBV4-3 and TRBJ1-2; perhaps TRBD1 as D (6 bases). The germline V gene encodes CDR1 LGHNA and CDR2 YSLEER. The CDR3 has 16 amino acids. V was clipped by 1 base and J by 0 bases, with 12 bases between them. The CDR3 bases are TGCGCCAGCAGCCAAGGAGTTTCAGGGGCTAACTATGGCTACACCTTC. This gives the protein CASSQGVSGANYGYTF.

In its sample, this clonotype was seen a few times. The chain has TRBV28 and TRBJ2-7; D call uncertain. The CDR3 consists of 11 residues. In germline, CDR1 is MDHEN, CDR2 SYDVKM. V dropped 6 bases and J dropped 3 bases, with 6 bases sitting between them. CDR3 loop: CASRRNYEQYV. CDR3 bases: TGTGCCAGCAGACGGAACTACGAGCAGTACGTC.